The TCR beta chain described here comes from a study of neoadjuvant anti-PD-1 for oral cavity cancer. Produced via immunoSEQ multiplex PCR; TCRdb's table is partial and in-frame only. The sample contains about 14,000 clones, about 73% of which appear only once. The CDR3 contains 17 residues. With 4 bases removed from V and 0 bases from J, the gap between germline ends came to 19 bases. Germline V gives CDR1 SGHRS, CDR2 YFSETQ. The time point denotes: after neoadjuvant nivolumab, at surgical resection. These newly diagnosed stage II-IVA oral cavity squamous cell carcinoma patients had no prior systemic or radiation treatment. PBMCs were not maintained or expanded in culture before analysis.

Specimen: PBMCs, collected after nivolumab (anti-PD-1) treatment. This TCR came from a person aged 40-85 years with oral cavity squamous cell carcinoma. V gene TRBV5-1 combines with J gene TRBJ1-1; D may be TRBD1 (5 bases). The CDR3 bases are TGCGCCAGCAGCCCTTTGGGGGGTGTTACCATGAACACTGAAGCTTTCTTT. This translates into CASSPLGGVTMNTEAFF.